These 25 T cell receptor beta chains came from one sample sequenced in a study of blood T cell repertoires in COVID-19. The protocol was immunoSEQ multiplex PCR, while the TCRdb copy is restricted to in-frame clones and leaves out a portion. Here the sample spans approximately 500,000 clones, about 91% being singletons. Material: peripheral blood. Receptors were obtained from a man aged 18 to 35 with COVID-19, enrolled during active disease.

The table lists this clone with a count of one. J is TRBJ1-5 and V is TRBV19, with TRBD1 identical over 7 bases. The CDR3 covers 14 residues. The V and J ends lost 6 bases and 4 bases, in that order; junction bases with no gene match: 6. The germline V gene has CDR1 LNHDA and CDR2 SQIVND (reference sequence). The CDR3 DNA reads TGTGCCAGTAGCTCCACAGGGGCAAATCAGCCCCAGCATTTT. Translated: CASSSTGANQPQHF.

J is TRBJ2-2 and V is TRBV7-9, with TRBD2 matching over 9 bases. Trimming at V came to 11 bases and at J to 8 bases, leaving 18 bases not matched to a gene. This CDR3 has 16 residues. The V gene's germline CDR1 is SEHNR and CDR2 FQNEAQ (reference sequence). CDR3 amino acids: CAVSGSGSTGPGELFF. CDR3 DNA sequence: TGTGCCGTTAGCGGGAGCGGGTCCACCGGGCCTGGGGAGCTGTTTTTT.

The chain recombines TRBV5-1 with TRBJ2-7; 14 positions agree with TRBD2. The CDR3 consists of 15 residues. V shed 3 bases, J shed 2 bases, and the junction held 1 base outside the gene matches. Germline CDR1 is SGHRS and CDR2 is YFSETQ. This chain's CDR3 is CASSSGLAGAYEQYF. The DNA for the CDR3 is TGCGCCAGCAGCTCGGGACTAGCGGGGGCCTACGAGCAGTACTTC.

V is TRBV6-5 and J is TRBJ1-1; TRBD1 matches at 8 bases. The CDR3 contains 14 residues. V gave up 6 bases and J gave up 2 bases; unmatched junction bases: 5. Germline CDR1 MNHEY, CDR2 SVGAGI. The CDR3 region is CASSFDRGNTEAFF. CDR3 bases: TGTGCCAGCAGCTTCGACAGGGGAAACACTGAAGCTTTCTTT.

The chain links TRBV11-3 to TRBJ2-7; 11 bases are a match to TRBD2. Germline lookup yields CDR1 SGHNT and CDR2 YENEEA. The CDR3 is 19 amino acids. V was pared by 5 bases and J by 3 bases, with 18 bases of the junction left unmatched. CDR3 sequence: CASSLDPILAGGGIYEQYF. The CDR3 DNA is TGTGCCAGCAGCCTCGACCCCATCCTAGCGGGAGGAGGGATCTACGAGCAGTACTTC.

Here the CDR3 reads CASSYWRGHYGYTF. DNA of the CDR3: TGTGCCAGCAGTTACTGGAGGGGGCACTATGGCTACACCTTC. The chain is built from TRBV6-5 and TRBJ1-2; 7 bases map to TRBD1. The CDR3 consists of 14 residues. Germline assignment: CDR1 MNHEY and CDR2 SVGAGI. V dropped 1 base and J dropped 3; count of bases not matched to a gene: 2.

The gene calls are TRBV12-3 or TRBV12-4 and TRBJ2-1; D uncertain. There are 13 residues in the CDR3. V was trimmed by 5 bases and J by 4 bases, leaving 9 bases between them. The CDR3 region is CASSRIQYNEQFF. CDR3 DNA: TGTGCCAGCAGTAGGATACAGTACAATGAGCAGTTCTTC.

The CDR3 nucleotides are TGTGCCAGCAGCGAACAGGGTAGCGCAGATACGCAGTATTTT. It specifies CASSEQGSADTQYF. This chain uses TRBV7-9 with TRBJ2-3; a possible D gene is TRBD1 (6 bases). CDR1 is SEHNR and CDR2 is FQNEAQ in the germline V gene (reference sequence). The CDR3 loop spans 14 amino acids. Trimming pared 5 bases from V and 4 bases from J, leaving 13 bases between.

This rearrangement joins TRBV5-1 to TRBJ2-1, with a tentative D call TRBD1 (6 bases). The CDR3 is made up of 15 amino acids. CDR1 is SGHRS, CDR2 YFSETQ, per germline. V gave up 0 bases and J gave up 0 bases, with 7 bases separating them. Here the CDR3 DNA reads TGCGCCAGCAGCTTGGCAGGGGTCTCCTACAATGAGCAGTTCTTC. The encoded protein is CASSLAGVSYNEQFF.

The chain is built from TRBV6-5 and TRBJ2-7; 8 nucleotides align to TRBD1. Germline CDR1 is MNHEY and CDR2 is SVGAGI. V gave up 4 bases and J gave up 0 bases; unmatched junction bases: 5. This CDR3 is 15 amino acids long. CDR3 bases: TGTGCCAGCAGTTTTGGACAGGGTGTCTCCTACGAGCAGTACTTC. It encodes CASSFGQGVSYEQYF.

The genes are TRBV27 and TRBJ2-5, with D possibly matching TRBD2 (6 bases). With 5 bases removed from V and 3 bases from J, the gap between germline ends came to 13 bases. The CDR3 runs to 14 residues. Per the germline V gene, CDR1 is MNHEY and CDR2 is SMNVEV (reference sequence). The DNA of the CDR3 is TGTGCCAGCAGTCGACTAGGGCAGGAAGAGACCCAGTACTTC. It codes for CASSRLGQEETQYF.

J is TRBJ1-3 and V is TRBV19; D not resolved. V lost 7 bases and J 0 bases, leaving 7 bases between the germline ends. Germline CDR1 is LNHDA and CDR2 is SQIVND (reference sequence). This CDR3 spans 13 amino acids. The CDR3 spells CASTPFSGNTIYF. The DNA of the CDR3 is TGTGCCAGTACCCCCTTCTCTGGAAACACCATATATTTT.

The V and J genes are TRBV18 and TRBJ2-1, with a possible D match to TRBD1 (6 bases). Germline lookup yields CDR1 KGHSH and CDR2 LQKENI. V lost 0 bases to trimming and J lost 10 bases, with 13 bases between them. The CDR3 is 14 amino acids. CDR3 protein: CASSPPGAIGEQFF. CDR3 in DNA: TGTGCCAGCTCACCACCGGGGGCTATAGGCGAGCAGTTCTTC.

The chain carries TRBV24-1 and TRBJ2-7, with D maybe TRBD2 (5 bases). The V end was cut by 0 bases, the J end by 7 bases, with 9 bases between. The CDR3 sequence is 13 residues long. The V gene's germline CDR1 is KGHDR and CDR2 SFDVKD. The CDR3 nucleotides are TGTGCCACCAGTGATTTGGCTGGAGGAGAGCAGTACTTC. It specifies CATSDLAGGEQYF.

V and J are TRBV5-1 and TRBJ2-4; TRBD2 might be the D (6 bases). CDR3 length equals 15 residues. With 7 bases removed from V and 4 bases from J, the gap between germline ends came to 18 bases. Looked up from germline, CDR1 is SGHRS and CDR2 is YFSETQ. CDR3 protein: CASHAGGTEKNIQYF. As DNA, the CDR3 is TGCGCCAGCCACGCCGGAGGGACTGAGAAAAACATTCAGTACTTC. Together with reference TRBV5-1 and TRBJ2-4, the CDR3 gives the full variable domain: KAGVTQTPRYLIKTRGQQVTLSCSPISGHRSVSWYQQTPGQGLQFLFEYFSETQRNKGNFPGRFSGRQFSNSRSEMNVSTLELGDSALYLCASHAGGTEKNIQYFGAGTRLSVL.

The chain is built from TRBV5-4 and TRBJ2-3; maybe TRBD2 (6 bases). Germline loops: CDR1 SGHNT, CDR2 YYREEE (reference sequence). The CDR3 consists of 15 residues. The V end lost 4 bases, the J end lost 1 base, and 13 bases lay between the germline ends. CDR3 residues: CASSPGTPGTDTQYF. In DNA, the CDR3 is TGTGCCAGCAGCCCCGGGACTCCAGGCACAGATACGCAGTATTTT.

The V and J genes are TRBV6-6 and TRBJ2-1; perhaps TRBD1 as D (7 bases). With 0 bases removed from V and 4 bases from J, the gap between germline ends came to 10 bases. This CDR3 has 15 residues. CDR1 MNHNY and CDR2 SVGAGI come from the germline V gene (reference sequence). CDR3 loop: CASSYSQGGYNEQFF. In DNA, the CDR3 is TGTGCCAGCAGTTACTCGCAGGGGGGTTACAATGAGCAGTTCTTC.

This sequence joins TRBV6-5 and TRBJ2-5, with a tentative D call TRBD1 (5 bases). The CDR3 is 13 residues long. The germline V gene has CDR1 MNHEY and CDR2 SVGAGI. The V end lost 2 bases, the J end lost 4 bases, and 8 bases lay between the germline ends. As DNA, the CDR3 is TGTGCCAGCAGTTACGATGACAGAGAGACCCAGTACTTC. This translates into CASSYDDRETQYF.

The chain employs TRBV5-4 and TRBJ1-1; 7 bases align to TRBD1. V lost 0 bases and J lost 8; bases outside the gene matches: 7. Germline V gene lookup returns CDR1 SGHNT and CDR2 YYREEE (reference sequence). This CDR3 contains 14 residues. CDR3 nucleotides: TGTGCCAGCAGCTTGGAGTTGCAGGGGGTAGAAGCTTTCTTT. Translated: CASSLELQGVEAFF.

The chain joins TRBV7-2 to TRBJ1-2; D gene unclear. Germline CDR1 reads SGHTA; CDR2 reads FQGNSA. The CDR3 contains 13 residues. The V and J ends lost 5 bases and 8 bases respectively, with 15 bases between them. The CDR3 loop is CASSRGAARGYTF. CDR3 DNA: TGTGCCAGCAGCCGCGGAGCGGCCAGGGGCTACACCTTC.

The chain carries TRBV27 and TRBJ2-7; D remains ambiguous. V was trimmed by 4 bases and J by 3 bases, leaving 10 bases between them. The germline CDR1 and CDR2 sequences are MNHEY and SMNVEV (reference sequence). The CDR3 is 13 residues long. The DNA for the CDR3 is TGTGCCAGCAGTTGGTCAGTCAACTACGAGCAGTACTTC. Its translation: CASSWSVNYEQYF.

On this clone itself: At one end, the junction sequence differs from germline, possibly due to a read error. This chain connects TRBV7-7 to TRBJ2-5, with TRBD2 identical over 15 bases. Germline V gene lookup returns CDR1 SSHAT and CDR2 FNYEAQ (reference sequence). The CDR3 contains 18 residues. The CDR3 spells CASSQTPGLAGGRETQYF. The DNA of the CDR3 is TGTGCTAGCAGCCAGACCCCGGGACTAGCGGGAGGAAGAGAGACCCAGTACTTC.

This chain links TRBV4-1 with TRBJ2-7, with 10 bases fitting TRBD2. CDR3 length: 17 residues. The germline V gene has CDR1 MGHRA and CDR2 YSYEKL. Losses at the gene ends were 1 base for V and 6 bases for J; bases not matched to a gene: 12. CDR3 bases: TGCGCCAGCAGCCAAGGATGGAACTTAGCGGGGGGACTCGAGCAGTACTTC. Amino acid sequence: CASSQGWNLAGGLEQYF.

V is TRBV6-5 and J is TRBJ1-2; D possibly corresponds to TRBD1 (5 bases). V dropped 5 bases and J dropped 6 bases, with 10 bases sitting between them. CDR1 is MNHEY, CDR2 SVGAGI, per germline. The CDR3 has 12 residues. CDR3 nucleotides: TGTGCCAGCAGTCCCGGACAAAATGGCTACACCTTC. Amino acid sequence: CASSPGQNGYTF.

This chain links TRBV5-1 with TRBJ2-1; the match to TRBD2 covers 11 bases. The CDR3 sequence is 17 residues long. CDR1 and CDR2 from the germline V gene are SGHRS and YFSETQ. V was pared by 0 bases and J by 5 bases, with 7 bases of the junction left unmatched. Here the CDR3 DNA reads TGCGCCAGCAGCTTGGGGCCTTCACTAGCGGGAGACAATGAGCAGTTCTTC. It encodes CASSLGPSLAGDNEQFF.